Presented here are 21 T cell receptor beta chains from one specimen sequenced in a study of T-cell memory formation after mild COVID-19. In TCRdb, the 5' RACE reads were re-called with MiXCR into one record per CDR3 protein. The sample carries 300,000 to 350,000 distinct CDR3 sequences, approximately 12% recorded once. The source material was PBMCs or a T cell subset sorted from them (not recorded which). The receptors were sampled from a man aged 18-30 years who had mild COVID-19 (a few samples of this study predate the infection). Cell type and time point are not known.

This sequence joins TRBV4-2 and TRBJ2-7; D gene ambiguous. Germline V lookup: CDR1 LGHNA, CDR2 YNFKEQ. The length of the CDR3 is 16 residues. V lost 4 bases, J lost 0 bases, and 16 bases lay in between. CDR3: CASSPPSRGSSYEQYV. The CDR3, as DNA: TGTGCCAGCAGCCCCCCCTCCCGAGGAAGCTCCTACGAGCAGTACGTC.

The CDR3 region has the DNA TGTGCCAGCAGCTTGAGCCTGGGCAGGCCCCAGTACTTC. Translation: CASSLSLGRPQYF. The chain joins TRBV5-6 to TRBJ2-5; D gene ambiguous. The CDR3 spans 13 residues. The V end lost 1 base, the J end lost 9 bases, and 13 bases lay between the germline ends. Germline CDR1 is SGHDT and CDR2 is YYEEEE.

V usage is TRBV20-1 and J usage is TRBJ1-3, with D perhaps matching TRBD1 (5 bases). In germline, CDR1 is DFQATT, CDR2 SNEGSKA (reference sequence). Deletions cut 6 bases from V and 0 bases from J, with 12 bases between. This CDR3 has 14 residues. The CDR3 loop reads CSASGTDSGNTIYF. The CDR3 DNA follows: TGCAGTGCGTCCGGGACGGACTCTGGAAACACCATATATTTT.

This clonotype was seen a few times. The chain uses TRBV6-5 and TRBJ2-3; a possible D gene is TRBD2 (5 bases). Germline V CDR1 and CDR2: MNHEY, SVGAGI. The CDR3 sequence is 14 residues long. V shed 7 bases and J shed 2 bases, with 13 bases lying between them. DNA for the CDR3: TGTGCCAGCATTCTCGACTATCACACAGATACGCAGTATTTT. It translates to CASILDYHTDTQYF.

This clonotype was counted between two and nine times. The CDR3 DNA sequence: TGCGCCAGCAGCCCCCAGCGGGGGCCTCAAGCTTACACAGATACGCAGTATTTT. It specifies CASSPQRGPQAYTDTQYF. V is TRBV4-1 and J is TRBJ2-3; 8 nucleotides align to TRBD2. Trimming took 4 bases from V and 2 from J; bases not matched to a gene: 14. The germline gives CDR1 MGHRA, CDR2 YSYEKL. The CDR3 runs to 18 residues.

This clonotype was seen only a few times. The chain combines TRBV25-1 with TRBJ1-5; D ambiguous. CDR3 length: 15 amino acids. Germline V lookup: CDR1 MGHDK, CDR2 SYGVNS. V lost 3 bases and J 2 bases, leaving 11 bases between the germline ends. CDR3 sequence: CASSDITSGNQPQHF. CDR3 DNA: TGTGCCAGCAGTGACATAACAAGTGGCAATCAGCCCCAGCATTTT.

V gene TRBV28 combines with J gene TRBJ1-6, with TRBD1 matching 8 bases. The V segment lost 3 bases and the J segment 10 bases; nucleotides outside the gene matches: 8. There are 15 residues in the CDR3. Germline CDR1 MDHEN, CDR2 SYDVKM. The CDR3 DNA is TGTGCCAGCAGTTTTGTGGACAGGGAATACTCACCCCTCCACTTT. This sequence encodes CASSFVDREYSPLHF.

The rearrangement uses TRBV9 and TRBJ2-1; possible D gene TRBD1, 5 bases. Trimming took 2 bases from V and 8 from J, leaving 11 bases between them. The CDR3 totals 13 residues. CDR1 and CDR2 (germline): SGDLS, YYNGEE. The DNA of the CDR3 is TGTGCCAGCAGCGTCGACAGTCCTCATGAGCAGTTCTTC. It specifies CASSVDSPHEQFF.

This clonotype was counted a single time. The chain uses TRBV11-2 and TRBJ2-5; D remains ambiguous. The ends were cut back, 4 bases at V and 9 bases at J, with 12 bases in the middle. The CDR3 has 12 residues. Germline lookup yields CDR1 SGHAT and CDR2 FQNNGV. This chain's CDR3 is CASSSTKVAQYF. The CDR3 coding sequence is TGTGCCAGCAGCTCCACTAAAGTGGCCCAGTACTTC. The whole variable domain, remainder taken from reference TRBV11-2 and TRBJ2-5, is EAGVAQSPRYKIIEKRQSVAFWCNPISGHATLYWYQQILGQGPKLLIQFQNNGVVDDSQLPKDRFSAERLKGVDSTLKIQPAKLEDSAVYLCASSSTKVAQYFGPGTRLLVL.

This clonotype was counted a few times. The rearrangement uses TRBV20-1 and TRBJ2-1, with 7 bases that match TRBD1. The germline gives CDR1 DFQATT, CDR2 SNEGSKA (reference sequence). The CDR3 covers 12 residues. With 2 bases clipped from V and 8 bases from J, the junction kept 3 bases outside the gene matches. CDR3 nucleotide sequence: TGCAGTGCTAGAAACAGGGGATATGAGCAGTTCTTC. Amino acids: CSARNRGYEQFF.

This clonotype was counted a few times. The genes are TRBV5-1 and TRBJ2-3; D is possibly TRBD2 (5 bases). Germline assignment: CDR1 SGHRS and CDR2 YFSETQ. This CDR3 contains 16 residues. The ends were cut back, 0 bases at V and 2 bases at J, with 13 bases in the middle. For the CDR3, the DNA is TGCGCCAGCAGCTTGGGGGCCCTAGCAATCACAGATACGCAGTATTTT. As protein: CASSLGALAITDTQYF.

The chain joins TRBV27 to TRBJ2-1; D gene uncertain. The ends were cut back, 6 bases at V and 9 bases at J, with 18 bases in the middle. CDR1 and CDR2 (germline): MNHEY, SMNVEV (reference sequence). The CDR3 extends over 14 amino acids. The CDR3 coding sequence is TGTGCCAGCAGGAAGGACCGAATGCTTAGTGAGCAGTTCTTC. Translation gives CASRKDRMLSEQFF.

This clonotype was seen a few times. This rearrangement joins TRBV30 to TRBJ2-2; tentatively, D is TRBD1 (6 bases). This CDR3 spans 14 amino acids. Trimming stripped 6 bases from V and 4 bases from J, with 15 bases between. Looked up from germline, CDR1 is GTSNPN and CDR2 is SVGIG (reference sequence). The CDR3 sequence is CACTQGSLTGELFF. Written as DNA, the CDR3 is TGTGCCTGCACCCAGGGGAGCCTCACCGGGGAGCTGTTTTTT.

V usage is TRBV2 and J usage is TRBJ1-5; possibly TRBD1 for D (5 bases). In germline, CDR1 is SNHLY, CDR2 FYNNEI. V lost 7 bases, J lost 1 base, and 14 bases lay in between. This CDR3 has 15 residues. The CDR3 sequence is CASNPGVESNQPQHF. CDR3 in DNA: TGTGCCAGCAACCCGGGGGTAGAGAGCAATCAGCCCCAGCATTTT.

The chain employs TRBV7-2 and TRBJ1-2, with unresolved D. V was shortened by 1 base and J by 4 bases, with 13 bases between the two germline ends. Germline lookup yields CDR1 SGHTA and CDR2 FQGNSA. The CDR3 consists of 15 residues. The CDR3 here is CASSLDPGLSYGYTF. In DNA, the CDR3 is TGTGCCAGCAGCTTAGATCCGGGGTTGTCCTATGGCTACACCTTC.

This chain joins TRBV6-5 and TRBJ1-1; TRBD1 matches at 7 bases. J was trimmed by 4 bases and V by 8 bases; bases with no gene match: 10. The V gene's germline CDR1 is MNHEY and CDR2 SVGAGI. The CDR3 is 14 amino acids. CDR3 in amino acids: CASRHRGSGTEAFF. The CDR3 DNA reads as TGTGCCAGCCGCCACAGGGGCAGTGGCACTGAAGCTTTCTTT.

The chain is built from TRBV6-5 and TRBJ1-5, with D possibly matching TRBD1 (5 bases). CDR3 length: 13 residues. V was clipped by 5 bases and J by 7 bases, with 12 bases between them. Germline-derived CDR1 and CDR2 are MNHEY and SVGAGI. Here the CDR3 DNA reads TGTGCCAGCAGTACGGGACGATTGCAGCCCCAGCATTTT. Protein sequence: CASSTGRLQPQHF.

The gene calls are TRBV10-3 and TRBJ2-1, with 7 bases fitting TRBD1. The CDR3 is made up of 15 amino acids. From germline, CDR1 is ENHRY and CDR2 SYGVKD. Losses at the gene ends were 4 bases for V and 8 bases for J; bases not matched to a gene: 11. The CDR3 region is CAISAKGALSDEQFF. In nucleotides, the CDR3 is TGTGCCATCAGTGCGAAGGGGGCCCTGAGTGATGAGCAGTTCTTC.

The chain joins TRBV4-1 to TRBJ1-5, with D possibly TRBD1 on 5 matching bases. There are 15 residues in the CDR3. Between the trimmed V and J ends, which lost 0 bases and 6 bases, there was a span of 12 bases. Germline V gene lookup returns CDR1 MGHRA and CDR2 YSYEKL. The DNA of the CDR3 is TGCGCCAGCAGCCAAGATCCAGGGAGGGGTCAGCCCCAGCATTTT. This translates into CASSQDPGRGQPQHF.

In its sample, this clonotype was seen a few times. The chain recombines TRBV6-5 with TRBJ2-3, with 9 bases identical to TRBD2. Germline CDR1 reads MNHEY; CDR2 reads SVGAGI. V trimming: 8 bases; J trimming: 2 bases; junction bases outside the gene matches: 14. The CDR3 runs to 17 residues. This CDR3 is CASGYTGAGGITDTQYF. CDR3 coding DNA: TGTGCCAGCGGATACACCGGAGCGGGGGGCATCACAGATACGCAGTATTTT.

This clonotype was detected a few times. In DNA form, the CDR3 reads TGTGCCAGCAGCTTAGTCCCGGGGGCATCAGATACGCAGTATTTT. Protein: CASSLVPGASDTQYF. The chain employs TRBV7-9 and TRBJ2-3; D tentatively fits TRBD1 or TRBD2 (6 bases each). The CDR3 has 15 amino acids. Trimming removed 1 base from V and 4 bases from J, with 12 bases in between. CDR1 and CDR2 from the germline V gene are SEHNR and FQNEAQ (reference sequence).